This T cell receptor beta chain was observed in a study of OX40 agonist ivuxolimab in advanced cancers. Measured with immunoSEQ multiplex PCR; TCRdb has only the in-frame clones, and not every one. This table holds about 22,000 clones, around nine tenths found once. Trimming shortened V by 0 bases and J by 5 bases, and 13 bases separated the two germline ends. This CDR3 spans 15 amino acids. Germline CDR1 and CDR2: MNHNY and SVGAGI (reference sequence). The starting material was CD4+ or CD8+ T cells sorted from blood, obtained in a trial of the OX40 agonist ivuxolimab. The sequence derives from an adult with an advanced solid tumor such as melanoma, head and neck, liver or kidney cancer. J is TRBJ1-1 and V is TRBV6-6; maybe TRBD1 (5 bases). CDR3: CASSYSGVGNTEAFF. In DNA form, the CDR3 reads TGTGCCAGCAGTTACTCGGGGGTCGGGAATACTGAAGCTTTCTTT.